Listed below are T cell receptor beta chains from one sample, sequenced in a study of blood T cell repertoires in COVID-19. The protocol was immunoSEQ multiplex PCR, while the TCRdb copy is restricted to in-frame clones and leaves out a portion. The sample lists under 250,000 clones, 65% to 90% occurring once. Specimen: PBMCs or T cells enriched from blood (not recorded which). The receptors were sampled from a middle-aged man who had recovered from COVID-19. Both conserved end residues are part of each CDR3.

TRBV29-1	TRBJ2-1	CSGGGLDNEQFF
TRBV11-3	TRBJ2-1	CASSEGSSYNEQFF
TRBV6-2/TRBV6-3	TRBJ1-1	CASSYRNTEAFF
TRBV13	TRBJ2-3	CASSAMGTRRTDTQYF
TRBV2	TRBJ2-7	CASSTSGGSYEQYF
TRBV10-3	TRBJ1-3	CATVQAGDTIYF
TRBV27	TRBJ1-5	CASSFRQGGQPQHF
TRBV30	TRBJ1-5	CAWNGQINQPQHF
TRBV27	TRBJ2-7	CASSPWTSGRGQYF
TRBV30	TRBJ1-5	CAWSKTDGSQPQHF
TRBV19	TRBJ1-1	CASSMGGQGGTEAFF
TRBV5-1	TRBJ2-5	CASSLWASGGQETQYF
TRBV7-9	TRBJ1-4	CASSTQGPSEKLFF
TRBV6-2/TRBV6-3	TRBJ2-7	CASSPPVNEQYF
TRBV18	TRBJ1-3	CASSPPAGRDTIYF
TRBV19	TRBJ1-1	CASSWGQGGAFF
TRBV6-5	TRBJ2-5	CASSPGTGRETQYF
TRBV5-4	TRBJ1-4	CASSSSGHDEKLFF
TRBV11-3	TRBJ1-1	CASSLEAGARAFF
TRBV19	TRBJ2-3	CASRDRGADTQYF
TRBV18	TRBJ2-3	CASSHDRTSGGVSTDTQYF
TRBV3-1/TRBV3-2	TRBJ2-5	CASSQGLEVETQYF
TRBV5-6	TRBJ2-5	CASSRWLRGGFEETQYF
TRBV13	TRBJ2-7	CASSSSGGAYEQYF
TRBV10-3	TRBJ1-3	CATGGQADSGNTIYF
TRBV5-1	TRBJ2-1	CASSLQTGTSHNEQFF
TRBV15	TRBJ2-7	CATSRDQGDEQYF
TRBV11-3	TRBJ1-5	CASRDQDRDNQPQHF
TRBV2	TRBJ2-5	CASSDVRTSGRGRETQYF
TRBV2	TRBJ1-6	CASRRDRDNSPLHF
TRBV6-6	TRBJ2-7	CASSLRGRYSYEQYF
TRBV5-6	TRBJ1-2	CASSLSGVGGYTF
TRBV19	TRBJ1-4	CASTTGAEKLFF
TRBV7-9	TRBJ1-1	CASSPRTGRPEAFF
TRBV6-5	TRBJ1-2	CASGSAGTSAYGYTF
TRBV7-6	TRBJ1-3	CASAYGSGNTIYF
TRBV27	TRBJ1-2	CASSDRYYGYTF